The next 26 T cell receptor beta chains were all read from a single sample in a study of glioma-infiltrating T cells after dendritic cell vaccination. Sequencing used immunoSEQ multiplex PCR; TCRdb keeps in-frame clones, though not all of them. The sample records about 90,000 clones, over 75% being singletons. This sample comprised blood, obtained before dendritic cell vaccination. These receptors were taken from a human donor with glioblastoma.

The V gene is TRBV5-1, the J gene TRBJ2-1, with 8 bases matching TRBD2. The J segment lost 10 bases and the V segment lost 4 bases, leaving 13 bases of the junction unmatched. Germline V gene data show CDR1 as SGHRS and CDR2 as YFSETQ. The CDR3 loop spans 15 amino acids. CDR3 sequence reads: CASSPAGGDGKEQFF. In DNA form, the CDR3 reads TGCGCCAGCAGCCCGGCCGGGGGGGACGGAAAAGAGCAGTTCTTC.

This chain uses TRBV11-3 with TRBJ1-1; D remains ambiguous. V dropped 3 bases and J dropped 11 bases, with 13 bases sitting between them. Germline V gives CDR1 SGHNT, CDR2 YENEEA. This CDR3 is 12 amino acids long. CDR3 nucleotide sequence: TGTGCCAGCAGCTTGAGGGCAGATGGGGCTTTCTTT. Protein: CASSLRADGAFF.

J is TRBJ2-2 and V is TRBV4-1; 9 bases match TRBD2. V lost 10 bases and J lost 0; bases outside the gene matches: 9. CDR3 length equals 16 residues. Germline loops: CDR1 MGHRA, CDR2 YSYEKL. The CDR3 DNA is TGCGCCACCCGGTTGGCGGGGGGGACGAACACCGGGGAGCTGTTTTTT. It encodes CATRLAGGTNTGELFF.

The J gene is TRBJ1-3, the V gene TRBV19; D is uncertain. Trimming took off 0 bases at V and 0 bases at J, with 9 bases between the two ends. The CDR3 covers 16 residues. Germline V CDR1 and CDR2: LNHDA, SQIVND (reference sequence). Here the CDR3 reads CASSIEQLSSGNTIYF. The DNA for the CDR3 is TGTGCCAGTAGTATAGAACAGCTTAGCTCTGGAAACACCATATATTTT.

The chain links TRBV5-4 to TRBJ2-7; possible D gene TRBD2, 5 bases. Germline V CDR1 and CDR2: SGHNT, YYREEE (reference sequence). The CDR3 has 17 residues. V lost 4 bases and J lost 0, with 20 bases in between. The CDR3: CASSPEVPGVPSYEQYF. CDR3 sequence (DNA): TGTGCCAGCAGCCCCGAGGTCCCCGGGGTTCCCTCCTACGAGCAGTACTTC.

This clone was seen just once. The chain combines TRBV18 with TRBJ2-7; no clear D. The germline gives CDR1 KGHSH, CDR2 LQKENI. The CDR3 length is 16 residues. V was cut by 6 bases and J by 1 base, with 19 bases left in between. As DNA, the CDR3 is TGTGCCAGCTCCCCCTCGCGGAGCGCCGGATCCTACGAGCAGTACTTC. Amino acids: CASSPSRSAGSYEQYF.

This sequence joins TRBV18 and TRBJ2-7, with TRBD2 matching over 8 bases. Germline V gene data show CDR1 as KGHSH and CDR2 as LQKENI. The CDR3 contains 14 residues. With 1 base clipped from V and 4 bases from J, the junction kept 3 bases outside the gene matches. CDR3: CASSPLAGSYEQYF. DNA of the CDR3: TGTGCCAGCTCACCACTAGCGGGATCTTACGAGCAGTACTTC.

In DNA form, the CDR3 reads TGCGCCAGCAGCCAATGGGTAGCGGGAGAAGACAATGAGCAGTTCTTC. Translated, it gives CASSQWVAGEDNEQFF. The chain uses TRBV4-3 and TRBJ2-1; TRBD2 agrees at 9 bases. Germline V gene sequence: CDR1 LGHNA, CDR2 YSLEER. The CDR3 sequence is 16 residues long. After removal of 2 bases from V and 5 bases from J, the junction contained 7 bases not matched to a gene.

J is TRBJ1-2 and V is TRBV29-1; D is unclear. Germline V lookup: CDR1 SQVTM, CDR2 ANQGSEA. Trimming shortened V by 4 bases and J by 6 bases, and 9 bases separated the two germline ends. CDR3 length: 11 amino acids. CDR3 sequence: CSVVGENGYTF. The CDR3 DNA sequence: TGCAGCGTTGTCGGGGAAAATGGCTACACCTTC.

The genes are TRBV5-1 and TRBJ1-2; possibly TRBD1 for D (6 bases). The CDR3 is 15 residues long. V lost 5 bases and J 7 bases, leaving 21 bases between the germline ends. Germline CDR1 SGHRS, CDR2 YFSETQ. The CDR3 nucleotides are TGCGCCAGCAGAGATGAAGCAGGGGCCTCGGGTGGCTACACCTTC. Its protein is CASRDEAGASGGYTF.

In this sample, this clone turned up once. This chain connects TRBV6-6 to TRBJ1-5; 7 bases are a match to TRBD1. CDR1 MNHNY and CDR2 SVGAGI come from the germline V gene (reference sequence). The CDR3 spans 14 residues. J lost 7 bases, V lost 6 bases, and 9 bases had no gene match. CDR3 loop: CASRYTGVGQPQHF. The CDR3 DNA is TGTGCCAGCAGATATACAGGGGTGGGACAGCCCCAGCATTTT.

This rearrangement joins TRBV28 to TRBJ1-2, with 9 bases identical to TRBD1. This CDR3 contains 15 residues. Trimming at V came to 10 bases and at J to 4 bases, leaving 13 bases not matched to a gene. Germline-derived CDR1 and CDR2 are MDHEN and SYDVKM. The CDR3 DNA follows: TGTGCCACCGAAAATTCACAGGGGGCTGTCTATGGCTACACCTTC. Its protein product is CATENSQGAVYGYTF.

This chain uses TRBV6-6 with TRBJ2-7; 7 bases are shared with TRBD2. V was pared by 8 bases and J by 4 bases, with 2 bases of the junction left unmatched. The CDR3 sequence is 11 residues long. CDR1 and CDR2 (germline): MNHNY, SVGAGI (reference sequence). This chain's CDR3 is CASGGGYEQYF. DNA for the CDR3: TGTGCCAGCGGGGGGGGATACGAGCAGTACTTC.

The chain employs TRBV27 and TRBJ1-4, with TRBD1 identical over 9 bases. Germline lookup yields CDR1 MNHEY and CDR2 SMNVEV (reference sequence). Trimming removed 5 bases from V and 7 bases from J; junction bases left unmatched: 8. The CDR3 has 15 residues. The CDR3 here is CASSHDRGEAEKLFF. The CDR3 DNA sequence: TGTGCCAGCAGTCATGACAGGGGGGAGGCTGAAAAACTGTTTTTT.

Notes on this clone: At one end, the junction sequence differs from germline, possibly due to a read error. The V and J genes are TRBV27 and TRBJ2-7; D is unclear. Germline lookup yields CDR1 MNHEY and CDR2 SMNVEV (reference sequence). The CDR3 has 9 amino acids. The CDR3 DNA reads TGTGCCGCACGGCCAGGATCGCACTTC. It codes for CAARPGSHF.

The genes are TRBV11-3 and TRBJ2-7; D may be TRBD2 (6 bases). The V gene lost 5 bases and the J gene lost 2 bases, with 13 bases spanning the gap. Germline lookup yields CDR1 SGHNT and CDR2 YENEEA. This CDR3 spans 14 amino acids. In nucleotides, the CDR3 is TGTGCCAGCAGCCGCGGGTGGGGGGCCTACGAGCAGTACTTC. This gives the protein CASSRGWGAYEQYF.

This sequence joins TRBV11-2 and TRBJ1-1; tentative D call: TRBD1 (5 bases). Trimming pared 4 bases from V and 2 bases from J, leaving 11 bases between. Germline V CDR1 and CDR2: SGHAT, FQNNGV. CDR3 length: 14 residues. The CDR3 loop is CASSWTNFNTEAFF. The CDR3 DNA sequence: TGTGCCAGCAGCTGGACAAATTTTAACACTGAAGCTTTCTTT.

The rearrangement links TRBV10-3 to TRBJ2-7; 8 nucleotides align to TRBD2. Per germline, CDR1 ENHRY and CDR2 SYGVKD. V dropped 8 bases and J dropped 2; count of bases not matched to a gene: 8. There are 14 residues in the CDR3. The CDR3 spells CAIESGLGAYEQYF. The CDR3 DNA sequence: TGTGCCATCGAGTCGGGACTAGGGGCCTACGAGCAGTACTTC.

This chain joins TRBV2 and TRBJ2-3; a weak D match, TRBD1 (6 bases). There are 13 residues in the CDR3. The germline V gene encodes CDR1 SNHLY and CDR2 FYNNEI. V was cut by 6 bases and J by 5 bases, with 12 bases left in between. CDR3: CASRGTGIDTQYF. CDR3 sequence (DNA): TGTGCCAGCAGAGGAACAGGGATAGATACGCAGTATTTT.

This clone was picked up a small number of times. This chain uses TRBV2 with TRBJ1-4; D perhaps matches TRBD1 (6 bases). Germline assignment: CDR1 SNHLY and CDR2 FYNNEI. Trimming stripped 5 bases from V and 6 bases from J, with 10 bases between. The CDR3 extends over 13 amino acids. The DNA of the CDR3 is TGTGCCAGCAGTTACGGACAGTATGAAAAACTGTTTTTT. Amino acid sequence: CASSYGQYEKLFF. The whole variable domain, remainder taken from reference TRBV2 and TRBJ1-4, is EPEVTQTPSHQVTQMGQEVILRCVPISNHLYFYWYRQILGQKVEFLVSFYNNEISEKSEIFDDQFSVERPDGSNFTLKIRSTKLEDSAMYFCASSYGQYEKLFFGSGTQLSVL.

The chain has TRBV7-9 and TRBJ1-5, with D maybe TRBD1 (6 bases). Germline V gene sequence: CDR1 SEHNR, CDR2 FQNEAQ (reference sequence). The germline V and J ends were trimmed by 5 bases and 6 bases, with 8 bases remaining between them. The CDR3 is 12 residues long. The CDR3 coding sequence is TGTGCCAGCAGCCTACAGGGTCAGCCCCAGCATTTT. Its translation is CASSLQGQPQHF.

The gene calls are TRBV5-4 and TRBJ2-3; possibly TRBD1 for D (5 bases). V lost 2 bases to trimming and J lost 0 bases, with 13 bases between them. The CDR3 is 16 amino acids. Looked up from germline, CDR1 is SGHNT and CDR2 is YYREEE (reference sequence). Written as DNA, the CDR3 is TGTGCCAGCAGCTTTGATACCAGGGCTAGCACAGATACGCAGTATTTT. Its translation is CASSFDTRASTDTQYF.

The chain couples TRBV19 to TRBJ1-2, with TRBD1 as a possible D gene (6 bases). Germline CDR1 LNHDA, CDR2 SQIVND (reference sequence). The CDR3 loop spans 17 amino acids. V lost 6 bases, J lost 0 bases, and 20 bases lay in between. The CDR3 region has the DNA TGTGCCAGTAGCCACTCGGGAGGGGGTGTATCTAACTATGGCTACACCTTC. This encodes CASSHSGGGVSNYGYTF.

This clone was picked up a small number of times. The chain carries TRBV11-3 and TRBJ2-7; a weak D match, TRBD2 (6 bases). V was shortened by 5 bases and J by 1 base, with 15 bases between the two germline ends. The CDR3 has 15 amino acids. Germline V lookup: CDR1 SGHNT, CDR2 YENEEA. This CDR3 reads CASSIGGDRSYEQYF. The DNA of the CDR3 is TGTGCCAGCAGCATAGGCGGGGACCGTTCCTACGAGCAGTACTTC.

The V call is TRBV7-7, the J call TRBJ2-1; D gene uncertain. The V gene's germline CDR1 is SSHAT and CDR2 FNYEAQ (reference sequence). Trimming took 5 bases from V and 0 from J, leaving 5 bases between them. This CDR3 contains 13 residues. CDR3 amino acids: CASSPSSYNEQFF. CDR3 coding DNA: TGTGCCAGCAGCCCCAGCTCCTACAATGAGCAGTTCTTC.

V usage is TRBV12-5 and J usage is TRBJ2-7; 8 nucleotides agree with TRBD1. Per the germline V gene, CDR1 is LGHNT and CDR2 is FRNRAP. The length of the CDR3 is 19 residues. Trimming cost V 0 bases and J 4 bases; bases outside gene matches: 17. The CDR3 DNA reads as TGTGCTAGTGGTTTGGTACCAGATGACAGGGGCCGCGGCGATTACGAGCAGTACTTC. This gives the protein CASGLVPDDRGRGDYEQYF.